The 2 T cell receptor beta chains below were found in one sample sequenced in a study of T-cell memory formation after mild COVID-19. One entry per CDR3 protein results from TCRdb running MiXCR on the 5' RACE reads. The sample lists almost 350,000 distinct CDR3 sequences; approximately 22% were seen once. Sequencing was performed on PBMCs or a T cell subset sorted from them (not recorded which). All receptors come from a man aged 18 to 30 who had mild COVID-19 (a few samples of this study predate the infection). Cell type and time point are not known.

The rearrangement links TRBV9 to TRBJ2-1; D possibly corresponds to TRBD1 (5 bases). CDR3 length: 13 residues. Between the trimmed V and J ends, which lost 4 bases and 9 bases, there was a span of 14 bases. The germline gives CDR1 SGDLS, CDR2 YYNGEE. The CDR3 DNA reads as TGTGCCAGCAGCCTCGCAGGGATCGGTGAGCAGTTCTTC. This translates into CASSLAGIGEQFF.

This CDR3 reads CASSATGEGYTF. CDR3 bases: TGTGCCAGCAGTGCGACAGGGGAAGGCTACACCTTC. The J gene is TRBJ1-2, the V gene TRBV2; 8 bases map to TRBD1. Germline V gene sequence: CDR1 SNHLY, CDR2 FYNNEI. The length of the CDR3 is 12 residues. Trimming cost V 4 bases and J 8 bases; bases outside gene matches: 3.